This T cell receptor beta chain stems from a study of blood T cell repertoires in COVID-19 (TCRdb year 2020). The study in broad terms: Samples covering the acute and convalescent phases of COVID-19 were provided by collaborators in the United States, Italy and Spain. A de-identified subject ID, COVID-19 status, age in years and sex were almost always included in the sample metadata. The samples were drawn from two sources: the first 160 participants of the ongoing ImmuneRACE study, and fewer than 1,500 subjects contributed by 6 global collaborators. The material from the prospective study consisted of cDNA or gDNA derived from T cells, B-cell-depleted T cells, or PBMCs. The repertoires were made available in a free public database intended to serve as a resource for research on the immune response to SARS-CoV-2. Subjects who had been exposed to COVID-19, were actively infected with it, or had recovered from it provided the deeply sampled blood TCRbeta repertoires that made up the dataset. Where available, HLA class I and class II types were taken from metadata supplied by the sample provider and were not determined by assay-based typing.

Participants in the prospective study were enrolled through a virtual design, were aged about 18 to 90 years, and lived in roughly 24 United States geographic areas. To assign participants to cohorts, the prospective study relied on clinical history that participants themselves reported in a screening survey and a study questionnaire. Exposed participants were defined as having been in contact with someone with a PCR-confirmed or clinician-diagnosed COVID-19 case within 2 weeks of study entry. Each participant in the prospective study had whole blood, serum and a nasopharyngeal or oropharyngeal swab collected by mobile phlebotomists. Prospective study participants could optionally give additional blood draws and questionnaires over an approximately 2-month period. Prospective study blood samples were shipped either frozen or at room temperature before DNA extraction. Study-wide conclusions, independent of this receptor: How much clinical and demographic metadata was included differed by source and by participant, and the metadata was provided uncurated.

The immunoSEQ Assay, a bias-controlled multiplex PCR, was used to amplify TCRbeta CDR3 regions from genomic DNA. In the authors' own workflow: The number of nucleated cells in each sample was estimated from the amplification of reference gene primers within the assay. To quantify the absolute abundance of each unique TCRbeta CDR3 rearrangement, sequence reads were collapsed and filtered. For each sample, productive Simpson clonality was calculated as the square root of Simpson's diversity index over productive rearrangements. TCRdb obtained this table from immuneACCESS and retained in-frame rearrangements with V and J assigned. These tables miss some clones; where compared with another copy, unresolved V genes account for less than half of the shortfall, and the remainder is unexplained. That table furnishes V, J and clone size, whereas the DNA furnished D and trimming. The table for this sample lists fewer than 250,000 clones; around 90% of them were counted only once. The ten largest account for approximately 16% of the sample.

A note on this clone: Its antigen is currently not known. The sample holds no much larger clone one base away, and base qualities are not on file.

CDR1 MNHNY and CDR2 SVGAGI are derived from the germline V gene (reference sequence). Unmatched junction bases come to 14, with V trimmed by 10 bases and J by 8 bases. The CDR3 covers 15 residues, taking in both the cysteine and the phenylalanine. The only DNA kept is the CDR3, 45 bases in frame from the first base. This TCR derives from a man aged 30-40 years who had been exposed to COVID-19. The sample consisted of PBMCs or T cells enriched from blood (not recorded which). The rearranged segments are TRBV6-6 and TRBJ2-1; the junction holds 10 bases that match TRBD1. The encoded CDR3 is CATKIQRTGGDEQFF. The sequenced DNA is TGTGCCACCAAGATTCAGAGGACAGGGGGGGATGAGCAGTTCTTC.